The clone carrying this T cell receptor beta chain was seen at least ten times. Its cognate antigen is unknown. It was with a sample-barcoded 5' primer and a J-beta primer mix that a second PCR of about 6 to 12 cycles was run. Paired-end reads containing CDR3 totaled no fewer than 2.5 million for each sample. TCRdb re-called the 5' RACE reads with MiXCR, one entry per CDR3 protein. The sample holds hundreds of thousands of distinct CDR3 sequences, 25% to 35% seen once. The CDR3 sequence is 14 residues long. The germline V gene encodes CDR1 SGHTA and CDR2 FQGNSA. V lost 1 base and J lost 7, with 11 bases in between. These data are taken from a study of blood T cells in healthy people across ages. Study conclusions and caveats: Long-lived donors carried more naive CD4+ cells and greater diversity than aged donors. Shifts in expanded clonotypes may have been confounded by donor CMV status, which was unknown.

Material for sequencing was blood. The sequence derives from a woman older than 75 in good health. The chain uses TRBV7-2 and TRBJ2-1, with D unresolved. This CDR3 reads CASSLEFSWNEQFF. In DNA form, the CDR3 reads TGTGCCAGCAGCTTAGAGTTTAGCTGGAATGAGCAGTTCTTC.